These 28 T cell receptor beta chains came from one sample sequenced in a study of T cell responses to AZD1222 COVID-19 vaccine. Here immunoSEQ multiplex PCR was the method, and the copy in TCRdb shows in-frame clones only, minus some. The data show 150,000 to 200,000 clones, around 90% seen once. The sequences come from peripheral blood, collected 28 days after the second dose of the MenACWY control vaccine. These receptors were obtained from an adult who received the MenACWY meningococcal vaccine as a control.

The chain couples TRBV6-5 to TRBJ1-1, with D possibly TRBD1 on 6 matching bases. The CDR3 spans 12 residues. The germline V and J ends were trimmed by 7 bases and 11 bases, with 17 bases remaining between them. The germline V gene encodes CDR1 MNHEY and CDR2 SVGAGI. The CDR3 protein is CASTLNRVGAFF. The CDR3 nucleotides are TGTGCCAGCACCCTTAACAGGGTGGGGGCTTTCTTT.

This clone was detected only once. The V call is TRBV2, the J call TRBJ2-3; D is perhaps TRBD2 (5 bases). The CDR3 consists of 13 residues. Per germline, CDR1 SNHLY and CDR2 FYNNEI. Trimming took 9 bases from V and 3 from J, leaving 13 bases between them. CDR3 DNA sequence: TGTGCCAGTGGACCCTCGGGAACAGATACGCAGTATTTT. Protein product: CASGPSGTDTQYF.

The chain couples TRBV30 to TRBJ2-7; TRBD2 matches 9 bases. This CDR3 has 12 amino acids. The germline V gene encodes CDR1 GTSNPN and CDR2 SVGIG (reference sequence). Trimming removed 3 bases from V and 13 bases from J; junction bases left unmatched: 10. The DNA of the CDR3 is TGTGCCTGGAGCGTCGCGTCTAGCGGGAACTACTTC. Translation gives CAWSVASSGNYF.

This rearrangement joins TRBV19 to TRBJ2-1; 9 bases are shared with TRBD2. This CDR3 spans 15 amino acids. Trimming cost V 6 bases and J 2 bases; bases outside gene matches: 5. CDR1 and CDR2 (germline): LNHDA, SQIVND (reference sequence). The CDR3, as DNA: TGTGCCAGTAGCCAACTAGCGGGTGCCTACAATGAGCAGTTCTTC. Protein: CASSQLAGAYNEQFF.

V and J are TRBV2 and TRBJ1-3, with no clear D. V was shortened by 6 bases and J by 0 bases, with 12 bases between the two germline ends. Germline V gene data show CDR1 as SNHLY and CDR2 as FYNNEI. The CDR3 consists of 15 residues. Here the CDR3 DNA reads TGTGCCAGCAGCCCCTTAGTTAGCTCTGGAAACACCATATATTTT. Translated, it gives CASSPLVSSGNTIYF.

The V gene is TRBV12-3 or TRBV12-4, the J gene TRBJ1-1; D might be TRBD1 (5 bases). The CDR3 runs 13 residues. Trimming took off 4 bases at V and 4 bases at J, with 10 bases between the two ends. The CDR3 protein is CASSYGGGTEAFF. CDR3 coding DNA: TGTGCCAGCAGTTACGGGGGAGGCACTGAAGCTTTCTTT.

V gene TRBV28 combines with J gene TRBJ2-4; possible D gene TRBD2, 6 bases. Germline values: CDR1 MDHEN, CDR2 SYDVKM. The CDR3 length is 15 residues. With 8 bases removed from V and 0 bases from J, the gap between germline ends came to 14 bases. The CDR3 sequence is CASGSEGLAKNIQYF. The DNA of the CDR3 is TGTGCCAGCGGTTCGGAGGGGCTAGCCAAAAACATTCAGTACTTC.

CDR3 in DNA: TGTGCCAGCAGCCCGGTTCCACAGAACACTGAAGCTTTCTTT. Encoded protein: CASSPVPQNTEAFF. This rearrangement joins TRBV7-3 to TRBJ1-1, with D unresolved. V was pared by 5 bases and J by 1 base, with 11 bases between. CDR1 and CDR2 (germline): SGHTA, FQGTGA. There are 14 residues in the CDR3.

The V call is TRBV28, the J call TRBJ2-6; 11 bases are shared with TRBD2. The length of the CDR3 is 24 residues. Germline V gene sequence: CDR1 MDHEN, CDR2 SYDVKM. V lost 6 bases, J lost 1 base, and 26 bases stayed unmatched. In nucleotides, the CDR3 is TGTGCCAGCAGGGAAGACCGAAAGACTAGCGGGGCCCGCGGCTATACTTCTGGGGCCAACGTCCTGACTTTC. Amino acids: CASREDRKTSGARGYTSGANVLTF. Filled out from reference TRBV28 and TRBJ2-6, the complete variable domain reads DVKVTQSSRYLVKRTGEKVFLECVQDMDHENMFWYRQDPGLGLRLIYFSYDVKMKEKGDIPEGYSVSREKKERFSLILESASTNQTSMYLCASREDRKTSGARGYTSGANVLTFGAGSRLTVL.

This chain links TRBV4-3 with TRBJ1-2; the match to TRBD1 covers 7 bases. V lost 1 base, J lost 6 bases, and 8 bases stayed unmatched. The CDR3 contains 15 residues. CDR1 and CDR2 (germline): LGHNA, YSLEER. The CDR3 loop is CASSQVPGGSDGYTF. The CDR3 nucleotides are TGCGCCAGCAGCCAAGTACCAGGGGGATCTGATGGCTACACCTTC.

This chain links TRBV11-2 with TRBJ1-2; TRBD1 is a possible D gene (6 bases). The CDR3 length is 16 residues. Looked up from germline, CDR1 is SGHAT and CDR2 is FQNNGV. Trimming took off 5 bases at V and 0 bases at J, with 16 bases between the two ends. The CDR3 coding sequence is TGTGCCAGCAGCAGGGCCCTGGACAGTTCTAACTATGGCTACACCTTC. It yields the protein CASSRALDSSNYGYTF.

The V and J genes are TRBV6-5 and TRBJ1-5; D perhaps matches TRBD1 (5 bases). Germline-derived CDR1 and CDR2 are MNHEY and SVGAGI. V lost 1 base and J lost 7, with 11 bases in between. The CDR3 contains 14 residues. The CDR3 DNA sequence: TGTGCCAGCAGTTACTACGGGGGAGGACAGCCCCAGCATTTT. The encoded protein is CASSYYGGGQPQHF.

The chain couples TRBV19 to TRBJ2-3, with unresolved D. In germline, CDR1 is LNHDA, CDR2 SQIVND (reference sequence). The length of the CDR3 is 12 residues. V was trimmed by 3 bases and J by 6 bases, leaving 7 bases between them. The CDR3 loop reads CASSIRRDTQYF. The CDR3 nucleotides read TGTGCCAGTAGTATCAGGCGGGATACGCAGTATTTT.

The rearrangement uses TRBV7-9 and TRBJ1-4; D unresolved. The CDR3 extends over 13 amino acids. CDR1 and CDR2 (germline): SEHNR, FQNEAQ (reference sequence). Trimming left V 5 bases short and J 10 bases short, with 14 bases between. CDR3 in amino acids: CASSRTEPRKLFF. CDR3 coding DNA: TGTGCCAGCAGCCGGACTGAGCCCCGAAAACTGTTTTTT.

The chain carries TRBV7-2 and TRBJ2-7; 8 nucleotides align to TRBD1. Losses at the gene ends were 5 bases for V and 6 bases for J; bases not matched to a gene: 15. CDR1 is SGHTA, CDR2 FQGNSA, per germline. This CDR3 is built from 16 residues. CDR3 in DNA: TGTGCCAGCAGCCCGCTGACAGGGGCGAGGACGGGCGAGCAGTACTTC. It is translated as CASSPLTGARTGEQYF.

This clone was counted once. V gene TRBV4-3 combines with J gene TRBJ1-3; 7 bases match TRBD1. V lost 4 bases and J lost 2; bases outside the gene matches: 11. CDR1 and CDR2 (germline): LGHNA, YSLEER. The CDR3 is made up of 17 amino acids. The CDR3 bases are TGCGCCAGCAGCCTGTCCTTGGGGACAGCTACTGGAAACACCATATATTTT. Translated: CASSLSLGTATGNTIYF.

This rearrangement joins TRBV7-3 to TRBJ1-6; D not certain. Germline CDR1 SGHTA, CDR2 FQGTGA. The CDR3 extends over 14 amino acids. V lost 2 bases, J lost 7 bases, and 9 bases lay in between. CDR3 in amino acids: CASSLGDTNSPLHF. The CDR3, as DNA: TGTGCCAGCAGCTTAGGAGACACCAATTCACCCCTCCACTTT.

The gene calls are TRBV10-3 and TRBJ2-1; D remains ambiguous. This CDR3 comprises 12 residues. Trimming removed 2 bases at V and 10 bases at J, with 9 bases between. Germline values: CDR1 ENHRY, CDR2 SYGVKD. This CDR3 reads CAISENSYEQFF. The CDR3 nucleotides are TGTGCCATCAGTGAGAATTCTTACGAGCAGTTCTTC.

The V and J genes are TRBV4-2 and TRBJ2-7, with TRBD2 matching over 9 bases. This CDR3 has 16 amino acids. In germline, CDR1 is LGHNA, CDR2 YNFKEQ. V gave up 1 base and J gave up 2 bases; unmatched junction bases: 6. The CDR3 spells CASSQGAASGTYEQYF. CDR3 bases: TGTGCCAGCAGCCAAGGGGCGGCTAGCGGGACCTACGAGCAGTACTTC.

This chain links TRBV10-3 with TRBJ2-7, with D unclear. V lost 2 bases and J lost 5, with 7 bases in between. Germline CDR1 ENHRY, CDR2 SYGVKD. The CDR3 consists of 12 residues. The CDR3 DNA reads TGTGCCATCAGTGAGGAGTGGGACGAGCAGTACTTC. Protein sequence: CAISEEWDEQYF.

The chain employs TRBV4-3 and TRBJ1-1; D unresolved. CDR1 and CDR2 from the germline V gene are LGHNA and YSLEER. Trimming left V 4 bases short and J 1 base short, with 19 bases between. The CDR3 is 17 residues long. CDR3 in amino acids: CASSLRRVMFENTEAFF. CDR3 nucleotide sequence: TGCGCCAGCAGCCTCCGTAGGGTCATGTTCGAGAACACTGAAGCTTTCTTT.

This chain links TRBV11-3 with TRBJ2-2; TRBD1 aligns across 8 bases. The J segment lost 1 base and the V segment lost 2 bases, leaving 15 bases of the junction unmatched. Germline values: CDR1 SGHNT, CDR2 YENEEA. The CDR3 is 20 amino acids. The CDR3 DNA follows: TGTGCCAGCAGCTTATTCGTTGGGGTCGATGGGACAGGGAACACCGGGGAGCTGTTTTTT. Translation gives CASSLFVGVDGTGNTGELFF. Drawing the rest from reference TRBV11-3 and TRBJ2-2, the complete variable domain is EAGVVQSPRYKIIEKKQPVAFWCNPISGHNTLYWYLQNLGQGPELLIRYENEEAVDDSQLPKDRFSAERLKGVDSTLKIQPAELGDSAVYLCASSLFVGVDGTGNTGELFFGEGSRLTVL.

This clone was detected once. This chain links TRBV5-1 with TRBJ2-4; unclear D gene. Germline CDR1 SGHRS, CDR2 YFSETQ. The CDR3 spans 12 residues. Written as DNA, the CDR3 is TGCACGGTCCTGGGCCAAGAAAACATTCAGTACTTC. Translation: CTVLGQENIQYF.

The chain recombines TRBV10-3 with TRBJ1-5, with no clear D. CDR3 length: 13 residues. Germline V gene lookup returns CDR1 ENHRY and CDR2 SYGVKD. Trimming removed 0 bases from V and 8 bases from J, with 8 bases in between. CDR3 sequence: CAISESRKKPQHF. CDR3 nucleotide sequence: TGTGCCATCAGTGAGTCTAGGAAAAAGCCCCAGCATTTT.

The gene calls are TRBV5-1 and TRBJ2-3, with D perhaps assigned TRBD1 or TRBD2 (5 bases each). The V end was cut by 0 bases, the J end by 2 bases, with 7 bases between. The germline V gene has CDR1 SGHRS and CDR2 YFSETQ. The CDR3 sequence is 14 residues long. The chain's CDR3 is CASSLGGPTDTQYF. The CDR3 DNA follows: TGCGCCAGCAGCTTGGGGGGACCCACAGATACGCAGTATTTT. The full variable domain, with the rest looked up from reference TRBV5-1 and TRBJ2-3, is KAGVTQTPRYLIKTRGQQVTLSCSPISGHRSVSWYQQTPGQGLQFLFEYFSETQRNKGNFPGRFSGRQFSNSRSEMNVSTLELGDSALYLCASSLGGPTDTQYFGPGTRLTVL.

The chain uses TRBV28 and TRBJ1-2, with D unresolved. Per the germline V gene, CDR1 is MDHEN and CDR2 is SYDVKM. The CDR3 has 15 amino acids. Trimming removed 3 bases at V and 2 bases at J, with 13 bases between. The CDR3 bases are TGTGCCAGCAGTTTGTATACCAATTACAACTATGGCTACACCTTC. It yields the protein CASSLYTNYNYGYTF.

The table lists this clone with a count of one. The V call is TRBV10-1, the J call TRBJ2-7; 8 bases are shared with TRBD2. Germline lookup yields CDR1 WNHNN and CDR2 SYGVQD (reference sequence). The ends lost 1 base at V and 3 bases at J; junction bases unmatched: 5. The CDR3 is 15 amino acids. The CDR3 bases are TGCGCCAGCAGTGAGTTAGTGAGCGGGAGCTACGAGCAGTACTTC. It encodes CASSELVSGSYEQYF.

The rearrangement uses TRBV5-6 and TRBJ1-2; 8 nucleotides agree with TRBD1. The V segment lost 2 bases and the J segment 13 bases; nucleotides outside the gene matches: 4. The germline CDR1 and CDR2 sequences are SGHDT and YYEEEE. This CDR3 contains 11 residues. Written as DNA, the CDR3 is TGTGCCAGCAGCTTCCTGGACAGGGTCACCTTC. Its translation is CASSFLDRVTF.